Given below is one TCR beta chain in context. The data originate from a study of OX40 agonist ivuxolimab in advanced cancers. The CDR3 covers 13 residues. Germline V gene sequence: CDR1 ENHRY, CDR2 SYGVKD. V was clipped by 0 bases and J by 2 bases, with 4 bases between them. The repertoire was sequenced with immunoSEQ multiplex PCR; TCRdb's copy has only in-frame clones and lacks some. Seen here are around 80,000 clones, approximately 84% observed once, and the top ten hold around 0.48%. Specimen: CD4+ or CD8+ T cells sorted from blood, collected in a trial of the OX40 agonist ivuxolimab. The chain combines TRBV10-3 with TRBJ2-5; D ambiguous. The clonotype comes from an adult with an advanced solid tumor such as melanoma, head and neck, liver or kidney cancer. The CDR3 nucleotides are TGTGCCATCAGTGAGTCCATACAAGAGACCCAGTACTTC. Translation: CAISESIQETQYF.